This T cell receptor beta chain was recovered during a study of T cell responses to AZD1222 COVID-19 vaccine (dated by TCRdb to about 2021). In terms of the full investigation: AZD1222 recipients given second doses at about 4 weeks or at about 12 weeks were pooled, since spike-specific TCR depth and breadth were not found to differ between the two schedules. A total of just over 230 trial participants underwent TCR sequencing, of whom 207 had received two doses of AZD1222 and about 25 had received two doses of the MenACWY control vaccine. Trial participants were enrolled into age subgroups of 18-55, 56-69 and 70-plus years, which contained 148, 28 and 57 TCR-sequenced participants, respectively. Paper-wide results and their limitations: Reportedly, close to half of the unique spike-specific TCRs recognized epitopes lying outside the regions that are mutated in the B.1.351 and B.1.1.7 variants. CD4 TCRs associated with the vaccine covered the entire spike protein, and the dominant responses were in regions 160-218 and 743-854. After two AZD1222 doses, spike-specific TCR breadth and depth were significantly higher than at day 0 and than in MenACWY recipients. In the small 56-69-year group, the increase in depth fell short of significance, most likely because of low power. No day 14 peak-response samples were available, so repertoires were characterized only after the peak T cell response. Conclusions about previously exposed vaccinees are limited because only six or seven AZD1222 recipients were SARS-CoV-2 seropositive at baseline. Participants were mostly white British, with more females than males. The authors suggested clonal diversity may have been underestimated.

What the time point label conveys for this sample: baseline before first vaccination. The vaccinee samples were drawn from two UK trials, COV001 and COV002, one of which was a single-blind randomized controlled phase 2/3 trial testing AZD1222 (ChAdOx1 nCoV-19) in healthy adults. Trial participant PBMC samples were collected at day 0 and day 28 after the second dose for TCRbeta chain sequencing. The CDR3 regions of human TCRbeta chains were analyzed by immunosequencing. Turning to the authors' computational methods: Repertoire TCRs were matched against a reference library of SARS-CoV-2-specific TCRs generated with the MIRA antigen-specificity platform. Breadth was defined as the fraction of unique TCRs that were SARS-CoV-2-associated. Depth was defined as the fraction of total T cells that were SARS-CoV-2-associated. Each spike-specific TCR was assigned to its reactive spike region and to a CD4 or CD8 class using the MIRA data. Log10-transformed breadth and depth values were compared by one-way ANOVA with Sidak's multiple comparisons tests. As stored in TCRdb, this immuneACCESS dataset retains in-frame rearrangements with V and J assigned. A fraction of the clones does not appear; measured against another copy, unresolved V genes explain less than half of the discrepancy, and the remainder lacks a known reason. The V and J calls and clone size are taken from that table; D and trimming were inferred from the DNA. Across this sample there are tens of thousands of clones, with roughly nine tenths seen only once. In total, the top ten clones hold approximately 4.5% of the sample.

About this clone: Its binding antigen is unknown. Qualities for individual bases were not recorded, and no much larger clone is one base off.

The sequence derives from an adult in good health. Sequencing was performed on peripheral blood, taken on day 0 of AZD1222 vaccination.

The sequence in DNA is TGTGCCAGCAGCTTAAACGGCCAGACAGAAGCTTTCTTT. Translated, this gives CASSLNGQTEAFF. The chain is assembled from TRBV7-3 and TRBJ1-1, with the D gene call left open. As encoded in the germline V gene, CDR1 is SGHTA while CDR2 is FQGTGA. There are 13 amino acids in the CDR3, from cysteine to phenylalanine inclusive. The entry retains the CDR3 DNA only, 39 bases that are in frame from base 1. The junction shows trimming of 1 base on V and 8 bases on J, plus 11 bases between the germline ends. Reference TRBV7-3 and TRBJ1-1 proteins supply the regions before and after the CDR3; the full variable domain is: GAGVSQTPSNKVTEKGKYVELRCDPISGHTALYWYRQSLGQGPEFLIYFQGTGAADDSGLPNDRFFAVRPEGSVSTLKIQRTERGDSAVYLCASSLNGQTEAFFGQGTRLTVV.